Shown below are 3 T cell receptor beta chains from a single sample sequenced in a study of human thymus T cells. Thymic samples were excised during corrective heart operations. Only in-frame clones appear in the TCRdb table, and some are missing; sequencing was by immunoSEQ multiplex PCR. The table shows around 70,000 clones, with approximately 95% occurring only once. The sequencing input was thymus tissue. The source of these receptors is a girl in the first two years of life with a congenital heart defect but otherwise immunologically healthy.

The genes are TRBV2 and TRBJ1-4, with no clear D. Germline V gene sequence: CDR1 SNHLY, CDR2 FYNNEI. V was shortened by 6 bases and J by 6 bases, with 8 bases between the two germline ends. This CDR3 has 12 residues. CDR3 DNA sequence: TGTGCCAGCAGCCCATCCGATGAAAAACTGTTTTTT. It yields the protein CASSPSDEKLFF.

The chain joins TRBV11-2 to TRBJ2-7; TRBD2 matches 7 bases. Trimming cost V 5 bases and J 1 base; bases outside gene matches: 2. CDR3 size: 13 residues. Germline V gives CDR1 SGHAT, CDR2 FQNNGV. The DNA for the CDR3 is TGTGCCAGCAGCCGGGGGGTTTCCTACGAGCAGTACTTC. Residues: CASSRGVSYEQYF.

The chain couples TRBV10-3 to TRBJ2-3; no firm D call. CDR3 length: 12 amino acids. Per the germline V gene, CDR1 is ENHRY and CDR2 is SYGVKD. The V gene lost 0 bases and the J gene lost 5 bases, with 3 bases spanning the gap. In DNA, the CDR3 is TGTGCCATCAGTGAGTCAGAAGATACGCAGTATTTT. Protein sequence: CAISESEDTQYF.